This TCR beta chain was sequenced during a study of PD-1 blockade in mismatch repair-deficient tumors. The TCR-sequenced patients were three responders to pembrolizumab. The protocol was immunoSEQ multiplex PCR, while the TCRdb copy is restricted to in-frame clones and leaves out a portion. Of around 40,000 clones listed, approximately 81% are singletons. V lost 2 bases and J lost 4; bases outside the gene matches: 7. Per germline, CDR1 SGHRS and CDR2 YFSETQ. The CDR3 is 15 amino acids. The chain combines TRBV5-1 with TRBJ2-7; the match to TRBD1 covers 9 bases. The sample was peripheral blood, taken approximately 1.5 years after starting pembrolizumab. This TCR was sampled from an adult with mismatch repair-deficient cancer. The CDR3 nucleotides read TGCGCCAGCAGCTTTATCGAGACAGGGGGGTACGAGCAGTACTTC. This gives the protein CASSFIETGGYEQYF.